This T cell receptor beta chain was observed in a study of T cell responses to AZD1222 COVID-19 vaccine. Study conclusions and caveats: The study identified only a handful of AZD1222 recipients as seropositive at baseline. Rises in breadth and depth of Spike-specific TCRs came after two AZD1222 doses. Donors skewed white British and female; clonal diversity was possibly underestimated.

Comment on this clone: Its antigen is not identified.

Germline CDR1 is MDHEN and CDR2 is SYDVKM. Deletions cut 9 bases from V and 0 bases from J, with 16 bases between. The CDR3 is made up of 15 amino acids. The repertoire was sequenced with immunoSEQ multiplex PCR; TCRdb's copy has only in-frame clones and lacks some. The table shows 65,000 to 95,000 clones, with 70% to 90% occurring only once. This sample comprised peripheral blood, obtained 28 days after the second AZD1222 dose. The sequence was obtained from an adult who received the AZD1222 COVID-19 vaccine. This rearrangement joins TRBV28 to TRBJ2-3; D is tentatively TRBD1 or TRBD2 (6 bases each). In nucleotides, the CDR3 is TGTGCCAGTCTTATAGGGGGGACTAGCACAGATACGCAGTATTTT. It encodes CASLIGGTSTDTQYF.